Below, 5 T cell receptor beta chains from the same sample are listed, as sequenced in a study of identical twins. TCRdb ran MiXCR on the 5' RACE reads and lists one entry per CDR3 protein. This table has approximately 1.8 million distinct CDR3 sequences, roughly 35% appearing once. Sequencing was carried out using cord blood. The receptor source for this set is a newborn girl in good health.

This clonotype was found a few times. The DNA for the CDR3 is TGTGCCAGCAGCGTAGTATCGGGAGTTCTCAATGAGCAGTACTTC. Protein: CASSVVSGVLNEQYF. The V gene is TRBV9, the J gene TRBJ2-5; weak D call: TRBD2 (6 bases). This CDR3 comprises 15 residues. CDR1 and CDR2 (germline): SGDLS, YYNGEE. V dropped 0 bases and J dropped 11 bases, with 20 bases sitting between them.

The gene calls are TRBV7-2 and TRBJ2-6; unclear D gene. The CDR3 extends over 17 amino acids. Germline CDR1 and CDR2: SGHTA and FQGNSA. The V and J ends lost 0 bases and 0 bases respectively, with 9 bases between them. CDR3 in DNA: TGTGCCAGCAGCTTAGCGGAACGCCTCTCTGGGGCCAACGTCCTGACTTTC. Its translation is CASSLAERLSGANVLTF.

This clonotype was recorded a few times. This sequence joins TRBV5-1 and TRBJ2-3, with 9 bases lining up with TRBD2. The V gene end was trimmed by 0 bases and the J gene end by 5 bases; junction bases not matched to a gene: 4. The germline V gene has CDR1 SGHRS and CDR2 YFSETQ. The CDR3 covers 15 residues. The CDR3 spells CASSLDLAGKDTQYF. In DNA, the CDR3 is TGCGCCAGCAGCTTGGACCTAGCGGGGAAAGATACGCAGTATTTT.

This sequence joins TRBV5-1 and TRBJ2-5, with 9 bases that match TRBD2. Germline V gene sequence: CDR1 SGHRS, CDR2 YFSETQ. V lost 4 bases and J lost 1; bases outside the gene matches: 11. This CDR3 is built from 17 residues. CDR3 residues: CASSLDPSGAFQETQYF. In nucleotides, the CDR3 is TGCGCCAGCAGCCTAGATCCTAGCGGGGCCTTCCAAGAGACCCAGTACTTC.

V and J are TRBV4-1 and TRBJ2-1; D perhaps matches TRBD2 (6 bases). The DNA end is a closer match to TRBJ2-7, so the J assignment may be wrong. This CDR3 is built from 16 residues. The germline V gene encodes CDR1 MGHRA and CDR2 YSYEKL. CDR3 residues: CASSQVRGRSYNEQYF. CDR3 sequence (DNA): TGCGCCAGCAGCCAAGTTCGGGGGAGGTCCTACAATGAGCAGTACTTC.